This T cell receptor (beta chain) was sequenced in a study of OX40 agonist ivuxolimab in advanced cancers. Study overall: Prior therapy, whether anti-PD-1, anti-PD-L1 or anti-CTLA-4, was allowed, and roughly 44% had some.

General observations from the study: Normalized expansion of T-cell clones was also low for some nonresponders.

Clones were read by immunoSEQ multiplex PCR, and TCRdb kept only the in-frame ones, dropping some. The data hold under 45,000 clones, with 74% observed a single time. A remark on this clone: What it recognizes is unknown.

Trimming took 2 bases from V and 3 from J; bases not matched to a gene: 8. The CDR3 is made up of 16 amino acids. CDR1 is SGDLS, CDR2 YYNGEE, per germline. The clonotype originates from an adult with an advanced solid tumor such as melanoma, head and neck, liver or kidney cancer. The chain couples TRBV9 to TRBJ1-1; TRBD1 aligns across 9 bases. The sequencing used CD4+ or CD8+ T cells sorted from blood, collected in a trial of the OX40 agonist ivuxolimab. The CDR3 DNA is TGTGCCAGCAGCGTTGGGACAGGGAAATGGGACACTGAAGCTTTCTTT. Amino acids: CASSVGTGKWDTEAFF.